Each of the 5 T cell receptor beta chains below was sequenced from the same sample in a study of blood T cell repertoires in COVID-19. Profiled with immunoSEQ multiplex PCR; TCRdb holds only in-frame clones, not every one. The top ten hold about 4.9% of the sample, which has about 45,000 clones, around four fifths seen once. Input material: peripheral blood. Receptors originate from a man aged 50 or older with active COVID-19.

The table lists this clone with a count of one. The CDR3 region has the DNA TGTGCCAGCAGCGCCCGGACAGGGGCTGGCGGGGAGCTGTTTTTT. It translates to CASSARTGAGGELFF. The chain employs TRBV9 and TRBJ2-2, with TRBD1 identical over 9 bases. CDR3 size: 15 residues. V lost 3 bases and J lost 7; bases outside the gene matches: 7. Germline assignment: CDR1 SGDLS and CDR2 YYNGEE.

This clone was counted a few times. The chain carries TRBV24-1 and TRBJ1-1; 7 positions match TRBD1. Germline CDR1 reads KGHDR; CDR2 reads SFDVKD. The CDR3 sequence is 13 residues long. V shed 4 bases, J shed 4 bases, and the junction held 2 bases outside the gene matches. The CDR3 region is CATSEGTATEAFF. The CDR3 DNA is TGTGCCACCAGTGAAGGGACAGCCACTGAAGCTTTCTTT.

The rearrangement links TRBV7-9 to TRBJ1-5; D perhaps matches TRBD1 (5 bases). Germline loops: CDR1 SEHNR, CDR2 FQNEAQ (reference sequence). There are 15 residues in the CDR3. V was shortened by 0 bases and J by 0 bases, with 6 bases between the two germline ends. The CDR3, as DNA: TGTGCCAGCAGCTTAGCGGGGGGTAGCAATCAGCCCCAGCATTTT. Its protein product is CASSLAGGSNQPQHF.

The V call is TRBV5-1, the J call TRBJ1-6; TRBD1 aligns across 7 bases. The CDR3 has 16 residues. J gave up 5 bases and V 0 bases, and 5 bases lay outside the gene matches. In germline, CDR1 is SGHRS, CDR2 YFSETQ. The CDR3: CASSLAGDSHNSPLHF. In DNA form, the CDR3 reads TGCGCCAGCAGCTTGGCAGGGGACAGCCATAATTCACCCCTCCACTTT. The variable domain in full, completed from reference TRBV5-1 and TRBJ1-6, reads KAGVTQTPRYLIKTRGQQVTLSCSPISGHRSVSWYQQTPGQGLQFLFEYFSETQRNKGNFPGRFSGRQFSNSRSEMNVSTLELGDSALYLCASSLAGDSHNSPLHFGNGTRLTVT.

The V call is TRBV15, the J call TRBJ2-3; 10 nucleotides align to TRBD1. The junction had 3 bases not matched to a gene; V was cut back by 3 bases and J by 3 bases. Germline assignment: CDR1 LNHNV and CDR2 YYDKDF (reference sequence). This CDR3 region has 15 residues. The CDR3 loop is CATSRGTGETDTQYF. The CDR3 nucleotides read TGTGCCACCAGCAGGGGGACAGGGGAGACAGATACGCAGTATTTT.